Reported below is one T cell receptor beta chain. Its antigen is currently not known. No per-base quality is available; no much larger clone lies one base away. This specimen belongs to a study of blood T cell repertoires in COVID-19 (dated by TCRdb to the early 2020s). For the study in its entirety: Samples covering the acute and convalescent phases of COVID-19 were provided by collaborators in the United States, Italy and Spain. Where HLA class I and class II types were available, the types were taken from metadata supplied by the sample provider, not from assay-based typing. The dataset comprised deeply sampled blood TCRbeta repertoires from subjects exposed to, actively infected with, or recovered from COVID-19. The prospective study material was composed of cDNA or gDNA derived from T cells, B-cell-depleted T cells, or PBMCs. Samples came from the ongoing ImmuneRACE study (first 160 participants) plus 1,254 subjects from 6 global collaborators. The repertoires were released in a freely available public database meant as a resource for research on the immune response to SARS-CoV-2. A de-identified subject ID, COVID-19 status, age in years and sex were almost always included in the sample metadata.

Participants in the prospective study were aged roughly 18 to 100 years, lived in under 30 United States geographic areas, and enrolled through a virtual design. In the prospective study, participants were assigned to cohorts based on the clinical history participants reported in a screening survey and a study questionnaire. In the prospective study, mobile phlebotomists collected whole blood, serum and a nasopharyngeal or oropharyngeal swab from each participant. Participants in the prospective study had the option to provide additional blood draws and questionnaires over an approximately 2-month period. Before DNA extraction, blood samples from the prospective study were shipped at room temperature or frozen. TCRbeta CDR3 regions were amplified from genomic DNA by means of the immunoSEQ Assay, a bias-controlled multiplex PCR. In the authors' own workflow: The number of nucleated cells in each sample was estimated from the amplification of reference gene primers within the assay. To quantify the absolute abundance of each unique TCRbeta CDR3 rearrangement, sequence reads were collapsed and filtered. For each sample, productive Simpson clonality was calculated as the square root of Simpson's diversity index over productive rearrangements. TCRdb limited this immuneACCESS table to in-frame rearrangements with V and J called. A share of clones is missing; checked studies link under half to unresolved V genes, and the rest is unexplained. For V, J and clone size, that table is used; D and trimming come from the DNA. This sample holds 130,000 or so clones; roughly 80% were observed only once. Around 2.4% of the sample rests with the top ten.

In the germline V gene (reference sequence), CDR1 corresponds to LNHDA and CDR2 to SQIVND. Germline trimming: 5 bases from V, 0 bases from J; junction bases outside gene matches: 9. The cysteine opens and the phenylalanine closes a CDR3 of 16 amino acids. The retained sequence is limited to the CDR3, 48 bases, with the frame set at the first base. General study outcomes and caveats: The amount of clinical and demographic metadata varied by source and participant and was provided uncurated.

Sequencing input: PBMCs or T cells enriched from blood (not recorded which). The sequence was obtained from a man between 35 and 55 years old with acute COVID-19. The rearrangement joined TRBV19 to TRBJ1-2; 7 bases in the middle match TRBD1. The encoded CDR3 is CASSLIGQVANYGYTF. At the DNA level, the sequence is TGTGCCAGTAGTTTAATCGGACAGGTAGCTAACTATGGCTACACCTTC.